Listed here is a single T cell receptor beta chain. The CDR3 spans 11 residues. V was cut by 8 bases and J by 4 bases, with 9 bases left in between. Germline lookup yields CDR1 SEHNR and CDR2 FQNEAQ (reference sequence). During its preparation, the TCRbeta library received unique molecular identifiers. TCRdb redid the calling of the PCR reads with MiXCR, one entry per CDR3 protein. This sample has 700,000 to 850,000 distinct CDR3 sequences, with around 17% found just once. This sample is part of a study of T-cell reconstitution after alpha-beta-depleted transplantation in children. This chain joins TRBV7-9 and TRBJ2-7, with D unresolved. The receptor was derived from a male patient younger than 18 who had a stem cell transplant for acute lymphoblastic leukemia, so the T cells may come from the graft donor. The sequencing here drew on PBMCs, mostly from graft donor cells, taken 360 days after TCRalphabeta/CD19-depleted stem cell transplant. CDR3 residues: CASPFPYEQYF. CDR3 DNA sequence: TGTGCCAGCCCTTTCCCTTACGAGCAGTACTTC.